Included here is one TCR beta chain sequence, with context. The antigen it binds to is not known. Base qualities are not provided; no much larger clone lies one nucleotide away. This sample was included in a study of shared clonotypes between healthy human individuals (dated by TCRdb to the early 2020s). At the level of the whole study: Three men and a couple of women, aged 18 to 49 years, made up the cohort. Per donor, three plates each were used for CD4 naive and CD4 memory, two for CD8 naive, and one for CD8 memory. Libraries were prepared and TCR repertoires were sequenced by different laboratories using diverse techniques, in order to increase sequencing depth and limit assay-specific biases. Each donor's leukapheresis produced roughly between about 0.9 and 9.5 billion PBMCs. The study deeply sequenced blood TCR repertoires of five healthy adults to estimate repertoire size and the extent of clonotype sharing between individuals.

The paper as a whole reports these results and caveats: Sharing across a few donors was observed for 5% to 6.5% of naive CD4, over 3% of naive CD8, roughly 2.4% of memory CD4, and about 0.39% of memory CD8 clonotypes. Larger estimated clonotype richness was generally found for naive subsets than for memory subsets. Clonotypes shared by all four sorted-subset donors showed higher generation probabilities than non-shared clonotypes. Sampling was restricted to blood, and TCR repertoires in tissue are likely to differ from TCR repertoires in blood. Rarefaction of sorted-subset datasets indicated incomplete sequencing despite the large sequencing depth. Based on pairwise subsampling, the degree of clonotype sharing among donors was expected to be affected by sequencing depth. Because the study included a small number of donors, the genetic and exposure-history diversity represented was limited.

Deletion took 1 base off V and 1 base off J, with a span of 11 bases between the germline ends. From its cysteine to its phenylalanine, the CDR3 spans 16 amino acids. Solely the CDR3 DNA is kept, with 48 bases framed from the first base. CDR1 MGHRA and CDR2 YSYEKL were looked up in the germline V gene. Healthy HIV-negative adults with no recently reported acute infections or vaccinations were included as donors. All donors were Caucasian adults living in Nashville, Tennessee, USA. CD4+ T cells were enriched through magnetic negative selection, after which naive cells were positively selected on CD45RA and the remaining negative fraction served as the memory subset. Blood was obtained by leukapheresis, after which PBMCs were separated by Ficoll-Histopaque density gradient centrifugation and cryopreserved in liquid nitrogen vapor phase. Purity and quantity of every magnetically sorted T cell population were checked by analytical flow cytometry. Genomic DNA was isolated from every sorted fraction and measured by UV absorbance on a Nanodrop 2000c.

Using the deep immunoSEQ assay, multiplex PCR amplified TCR CDR3 regions from genomic DNA. For each cell subset, the extracted genomic DNA was distributed evenly across all wells of several immunoSEQ 96-well plates, and each plate served as one replicate. For sorted subsets, approximately 200 ng of genomic DNA, equivalent to 30,000 or so T cell genomes, went into each replicate PCR. The purified libraries were quantified using a Qubit 3.0 fluorometer, sized with a Bioanalyzer 2100, and then quantified again using the KAPA Library Quantification kit. Every immunoSEQ 96-well plate was sequenced on a separate single-read 150-cycle Illumina NextSeq 550 flow cell. The study's processing was this. Because the immunoSEQ output included only junctional sequences and no quality scores, the filtering could not be the same as the filtering used for full-length reads. Sequences were annotated with PyIR, a Python wrapper for IgBLAST v1.9, and V/J genes and CDR3 were assigned using IMGT germline references. Reads with weak V/J assignments (E-value above 1e-6), missing CDR3, stop codons, out-of-frame junctions, or ambiguous translated residues were removed. V3J clonotypes were defined as sequences sharing the same inferred V gene, J gene, and CDR3 amino acid sequence. To compute the percentage overlap between repertoires, the number of shared unique clonotypes was divided by the size of the smaller repertoire. Repertoire richness was assessed with RTK rarefaction, the Chao1 estimator, and Recon v2.1 estimates of unobserved clonotypes. Generation probabilities for all TCRbeta clonotypes obtained by the gDNA method from a handful of donors were computed using OLGA. Drawn from immuneACCESS, this table holds only the in-frame rearrangements with V and J called that TCRdb kept. Clones are partly lost; checked studies trace under half to an unresolved V gene and leave the rest unexplained. Clone size and the V and J calls come from that table; the DNA yielded D and trimming. The sample includes 2 million to 3 million clones, with over 85% observed a single time. The ten largest make up roughly 0.39% of the sample.

Sequenced input: naive CD4+ T cells from PBMCs. The cell subset or site label for this specimen denotes: CD45RA+ positively selected. The rearrangement combines TRBV4-1 with TRBJ2-1, with no confident D gene call. The origin of this receptor is a young man in good health. Some clones in this sample may be carry-over from other donors' samples. The CDR3 protein: CASSQGDTSSYNEQFF. Here is the DNA: TGCGCCAGCAGCCAAGGAGACACCTCGTCCTACAATGAGCAGTTCTTC.